A single sample is the source of the 19 T cell receptor beta chains below, sequenced in a study of T-cell reconstitution after alpha-beta-depleted transplantation in children. Using unique molecular identifiers, the investigators prepared the TCRbeta library. TCRdb independently ran MiXCR on the PCR reads; one entry per CDR3 protein. The table records about 980,000 distinct CDR3 sequences, about 29% of them present only once. The sequenced sample was PBMCs, mostly from graft donor cells, obtained 360 days after TCRalphabeta/CD19-depleted stem cell transplant. The receptors stem from a boy under three years old who had a stem cell transplant for SCID, so the T cells may come from the graft donor.

There are a few counts of this clonotype. V and J are TRBV4-2 and TRBJ2-5; D unclear. From germline, CDR1 is LGHNA and CDR2 YNFKEQ. This CDR3 has 14 residues. V lost 6 bases and J 1 base, leaving 12 bases between the germline ends. CDR3 bases: TGTGCCAGCAGTGGCGGCCACGTCCAAGAGACCCAGTACTTC. Its translation: CASSGGHVQETQYF.

This rearrangement joins TRBV23-1 to TRBJ2-7; 8 nucleotides agree with TRBD1. TRBV23-1 is designated an ORF whose function remains uncertain. The trim removed 3 bases at V and 5 bases at J, leaving 15 bases unmatched. The CDR3 totals 17 residues. Here the CDR3 reads CASSQDRTGHIIHEQYF. The CDR3 DNA reads as TGCGCCAGCAGTCAGGACAGGACAGGGCACATTATCCACGAGCAGTACTTC.

The CDR3 coding sequence is TGTGCCAGCAGTGAAGAGGCGGGGGGGCGGGAGACCCAGTACTTC. It specifies CASSEEAGGRETQYF. This chain joins TRBV2 and TRBJ2-5, with 9 nucleotides matching TRBD2. The CDR3 contains 15 residues. Germline CDR1 reads SNHLY; CDR2 reads FYNNEI. Trimming took 1 base from V and 5 from J; bases not matched to a gene: 5.

V gene TRBV4-3 combines with J gene TRBJ2-2; a weak D match, TRBD2 (6 bases). The length of the CDR3 is 16 residues. V dropped 3 bases and J dropped 1 base, with 12 bases sitting between them. Germline loops: CDR1 LGHNA, CDR2 YSLEER. CDR3 amino acids: CASSQLLAGNTGELFF. For the CDR3, the DNA is TGCGCCAGCAGCCAGCTACTAGCAGGGAACACCGGGGAGCTGTTTTTT.

The chain combines TRBV20-1 with TRBJ1-1; 8 positions match TRBD1. Germline V gives CDR1 DFQATT, CDR2 SNEGSKA (reference sequence). The J segment lost 1 base and the V segment lost 3 bases, leaving 4 bases of the junction unmatched. CDR3 size: 14 residues. CDR3 in DNA: TGCAGTGCTAGGAGGGACAGGACGAACACTGAAGCTTTCTTT. It is translated as CSARRDRTNTEAFF.

A few counts support this clonotype. CDR3 residues: CSVGGGAGEQYF. The DNA for the CDR3 is TGCAGCGTTGGCGGGGGGGCCGGCGAGCAGTACTTC. The chain joins TRBV29-1 to TRBJ2-7, with TRBD2 matching 9 bases. This CDR3 region has 12 residues. Germline trimming cut 4 bases from V and 6 bases from J; bases unmatched to any gene: 4. Germline loops: CDR1 SQVTM, CDR2 ANQGSEA.

This sequence joins TRBV9 and TRBJ2-7; maybe TRBD2 (5 bases). The CDR3 sequence is 15 residues long. The germline V and J ends were trimmed by 0 bases and 2 bases, with 12 bases remaining between them. The germline V gene encodes CDR1 SGDLS and CDR2 YYNGEE. This chain's CDR3 is CASSVATLAAYEQYF. The CDR3 nucleotides read TGTGCCAGCAGCGTAGCTACCCTAGCCGCCTACGAGCAGTACTTC.

This clonotype was detected only a few times. The chain links TRBV12-3 or TRBV12-4 to TRBJ2-1; 8 nucleotides align to TRBD1. The CDR3 is 16 amino acids. Trimming took 5 bases from V and 9 from J; bases not matched to a gene: 15. The CDR3 region is CASSPPTGALTSEQFF. The CDR3 bases are TGTGCCAGCAGTCCTCCGACAGGGGCCCTAACTAGTGAGCAGTTCTTC.

Note on this clonotype: The CDR3 does not close with the conserved phenylalanine or tryptophan, likely indicating a read error. The chain joins TRBV7-2 to TRBJ2-1, with D possibly matching TRBD2 (7 bases). Germline V lookup: CDR1 SGHTA, CDR2 FQGNSA. Trimming took off 5 bases at V and 4 bases at J, with 15 bases between the two ends. CDR3 size: 15 residues. CDR3 nucleotide sequence: TGTGCCAGCAGCATACGGGGGGCCCCGTACAATGAGCAGTTCTGC. Translating gives CASSIRGAPYNEQFC.

This clonotype was seen a few times. This chain connects TRBV25-1 to TRBJ2-2, with a weak D call TRBD1 (6 bases). This CDR3 spans 16 amino acids. V was shortened by 8 bases and J by 1 base, with 17 bases between the two germline ends. Germline V gives CDR1 MGHDK, CDR2 SYGVNS. The CDR3 nucleotides read TGTGCCAGCGGGTCCTTCGACAGGCTGAACACCGGGGAGCTGTTTTTT. It codes for CASGSFDRLNTGELFF.

The chain links TRBV4-2 to TRBJ2-3; TRBD2 matches 8 bases. CDR1 and CDR2 from the germline V gene are LGHNA and YNFKEQ. Trimming took 11 bases from V and 4 from J; bases not matched to a gene: 14. This CDR3 region has 15 residues. The CDR3 DNA follows: TGTGCCTCTCAGGAGGACGGGGGGGCAGCAGATACGCAGTATTTT. It codes for CASQEDGGAADTQYF.

The V and J genes are TRBV27 and TRBJ1-1; D might be TRBD1 (5 bases). The V gene lost 8 bases and the J gene lost 0 bases, with 16 bases spanning the gap. The CDR3 sequence is 15 residues long. Germline CDR1 MNHEY, CDR2 SMNVEV (reference sequence). DNA of the CDR3: TGTGCCAGCCACCCCGGAGACAGAATGAACACTGAAGCTTTCTTT. It is translated as CASHPGDRMNTEAFF.

This clonotype was counted only a few times. The chain is built from TRBV10-3 and TRBJ2-3; D not certain. This CDR3 has 13 residues. V lost 3 bases and J lost 9, with 13 bases in between. The germline CDR1 and CDR2 sequences are ENHRY and SYGVKD. The CDR3 here is CAISDDRLETQYF. The CDR3 DNA follows: TGTGCCATCAGTGACGACCGCTTGGAAACGCAGTATTTT.

The rearrangement uses TRBV4-2 and TRBJ2-1, with TRBD1 matching over 11 bases. V gave up 0 bases and J gave up 3 bases; unmatched junction bases: 4. The CDR3 contains 17 residues. Germline CDR1 is LGHNA and CDR2 is YNFKEQ. In DNA form, the CDR3 reads TGTGCCAGCAGCCAAGATGGGACAGGGGGAATCTACAATGAGCAGTTCTTC. It is translated as CASSQDGTGGIYNEQFF.

A few counts support this clonotype. The rearrangement links TRBV6-1 to TRBJ2-6, with D possibly being TRBD1 (5 bases). CDR3 length equals 16 residues. Germline CDR1 MNHNS, CDR2 SASEGT. The ends were cut back, 6 bases at V and 0 bases at J, with 12 bases in the middle. The CDR3, as DNA: TGTGCCAGCAGACGCAGACAGAACTCTGGGGCCAACGTCCTGACTTTC. Protein product: CASRRRQNSGANVLTF.

The chain uses TRBV14 and TRBJ2-1; a weak D match, TRBD1 (5 bases). This CDR3 comprises 12 residues. Germline lookup yields CDR1 SGHDN and CDR2 FVKESK. The ends were cut back, 5 bases at V and 10 bases at J, with 12 bases in the middle. CDR3 nucleotides: TGTGCCAGCAGCGTGTGGGGCAGGGAGCAGTTCTTC. Amino acid sequence: CASSVWGREQFF.

V usage is TRBV20-1 and J usage is TRBJ2-5, with 8 bases that match TRBD2. V dropped 4 bases and J dropped 5; count of bases not matched to a gene: 9. CDR1 and CDR2 (germline): DFQATT, SNEGSKA (reference sequence). The CDR3 totals 14 residues. The DNA for the CDR3 is TGCAGTGCTAACCCGGGGGGGCAACGGGAGACCCAGTACTTC. Translated: CSANPGGQRETQYF.

The chain employs TRBV3-1 and TRBJ2-6; no definite D call. CDR3 size: 17 residues. With 3 bases removed from V and 1 base from J, the gap between germline ends came to 13 bases. Germline V gene sequence: CDR1 LGHDT, CDR2 YNNKEL (reference sequence). CDR3 protein: CASSHGILGSGANVLTF. The DNA for the CDR3 is TGTGCCAGCAGCCATGGGATTTTGGGGTCTGGGGCCAACGTCCTGACTTTC.

This clonotype was counted between two and nine times. The chain joins TRBV6-2 or TRBV6-3 to TRBJ1-1, with 7 positions matching TRBD1. Germline V gene sequence: CDR1 MNHEY, CDR2 SVGEGT. V lost 8 bases and J lost 0; bases outside the gene matches: 9. This CDR3 has 15 amino acids. The DNA of the CDR3 is TGTGCCAGCGGCCGGCGGGACAGACTGAACACTGAAGCTTTCTTT. Residues: CASGRRDRLNTEAFF.